Included here is one T cell receptor beta chain sequence, with context. The antigen is not known. The sequence runs out 3 residues before the end of the CDR3; the remainder is reconstructed from the germline J gene. Using immunoSEQ multiplex PCR, the repertoire was profiled, and TCRdb retains in-frame clones only, with some absent. The repertoire has roughly 40,000 clones, none seen only once; the ten largest take 5% to 6.5%. The entry originates in a study of T cell clonality in common variable immunodeficiency. This CDR3 is built from 18 residues. V lost 4 bases, J lost 2 bases, and 11 bases stayed unmatched. Looked up from germline, CDR1 is SNHLY and CDR2 is FYNNEI. Findings and limits, study-wide: Compared with controls, CVID subjects had fewer shared TCRbeta clones. In common variable immunodeficiency, TCR beta chains reportedly carried fewer deletions and N-nucleotide insertions.

This clonotype originated in a human donor with common variable immunodeficiency. Sequencing was done on a sample of peripheral blood mononuclear cells. This sequence joins TRBV2 and TRBJ2-6, with TRBD1 matching over 7 bases. The CDR3 DNA, read in part, is TGTGCCAGCAGTGTTCGGTCGGTCCAGGGGGCTGGGGCCAACGTC. Translating it yields CASSVRSVQGAGANV. The CDR3, in full, reads CASSVRSVQGAGANVLTF.